These 32 T cell receptor beta chains share one sample of origin, sequenced in a study. MiXCR was run by TCRdb on the RT-PCR reads, yielding one entry per CDR3 protein. The table records hundreds of thousands of distinct CDR3 sequences, 14% of them present only once. The source material was memory CD4+ T cells from blood. These receptors all stem from a female donor in good health, serving as a healthy control.

The rearrangement joins TRBV5-1 to TRBJ2-7; possible D gene TRBD1, 6 bases. V gave up 4 bases and J gave up 6 bases, with 17 bases separating them. Germline CDR1 SGHRS, CDR2 YFSETQ. The CDR3 spans 14 residues. The CDR3: CASSITRTGSEQYF. CDR3 DNA sequence: TGCGCCAGCAGCATCACAAGAACAGGGAGCGAGCAGTACTTC.

There are many counts of this clonotype. CDR3 loop: CASQLPPLDTQYF. CDR3 in DNA: TGCGCCAGTCAACTTCCCCCACTGGATACGCAGTATTTT. V gene TRBV10-2 combines with J gene TRBJ2-3; unclear D gene. V lost 9 bases and J lost 6, with 16 bases in between. Germline-derived CDR1 and CDR2 are WSHSY and SAAADI. This CDR3 spans 13 amino acids.

This clonotype has a handful of counts. V gene TRBV4-3 combines with J gene TRBJ1-6; D remains ambiguous. Germline-derived CDR1 and CDR2 are LGHNA and YSLEER. The CDR3 loop spans 13 amino acids. V lost 0 bases, J lost 9 bases, and 6 bases lay in between. CDR3 residues: CASSQDMSSPLHF. In nucleotides, the CDR3 is TGCGCCAGCAGCCAAGATATGAGTTCACCCCTCCACTTT.

This clonotype was observed many times. The genes are TRBV6-5 and TRBJ1-2; the D gene is possibly TRBD1 (5 bases). Trimming took 2 bases from V and 3 from J, leaving 10 bases between them. Germline V gene sequence: CDR1 MNHEY, CDR2 SVGAGI. This CDR3 has 14 amino acids. The CDR3 DNA follows: TGTGCCAGCAGTTACGATATAGGGGACTATGGCTACACCTTC. Protein sequence: CASSYDIGDYGYTF.

This clonotype has just a few counts. V is TRBV28 and J is TRBJ2-1; 7 nucleotides line up with TRBD1. The trim removed 7 bases at V and 0 bases at J, leaving 9 bases unmatched. This CDR3 is built from 16 residues. Germline V gives CDR1 MDHEN, CDR2 SYDVKM. As DNA, the CDR3 is TGTGCCAGCACCCCAGCAGGGGGAACCTCCTACAATGAGCAGTTCTTC. Translation: CASTPAGGTSYNEQFF.

The V call is TRBV7-2, the J call TRBJ1-1; D is ambiguous. Per germline, CDR1 SGHTA and CDR2 FQGNSA. CDR3 length: 14 amino acids. V was pared by 5 bases and J by 4 bases, with 14 bases between. CDR3 sequence (DNA): TGTGCCAGCAGCCCCACCCAATTGGGCACTGAAGCTTTCTTT. Amino acid sequence: CASSPTQLGTEAFF.

CDR3 sequence reads: CASSLESGGEKLFF. The CDR3 coding sequence is TGTGCCAGCAGCTTAGAATCGGGGGGTGAAAAACTGTTTTTT. The rearrangement joins TRBV7-6 to TRBJ1-4; TRBD1 might be the D (5 bases). Germline-derived CDR1 and CDR2 are SGHVS and FNYEAQ. The CDR3 spans 14 residues. V was clipped by 1 base and J by 7 bases, with 10 bases between them.

This clonotype was counted a few times. The rearrangement joins TRBV6-2 or TRBV6-3 to TRBJ2-1; perhaps D is TRBD1 or TRBD2 (5 bases each). The CDR3 consists of 14 residues. CDR1 and CDR2 (germline): MNHEY, SVGEGT. Between the trimmed V and J ends, which lost 3 bases and 6 bases, there was a span of 12 bases. The CDR3 DNA reads as TGTGCCAGCAGTTATTCGGGACCGGGCAATGAGCAGTTCTTC. The encoded protein is CASSYSGPGNEQFF.

The rearrangement uses TRBV20-1 and TRBJ2-5; unclear D gene. Deletions cut 3 bases from V and 0 bases from J, with 5 bases between. Germline loops: CDR1 DFQATT, CDR2 SNEGSKA (reference sequence). This CDR3 has 12 residues. The chain's CDR3 is CSASRNQETQYF. CDR3 sequence (DNA): TGCAGTGCTAGCCGGAACCAAGAGACCCAGTACTTC.

This clonotype was observed a few times. CDR3 amino acids: CASSSTLDSTDTQYF. In DNA form, the CDR3 reads TGTGCCAGCAGCAGTACACTAGACAGCACAGATACGCAGTATTTT. V and J are TRBV7-2 and TRBJ2-3; tentative D call: TRBD2 (5 bases). Trimming pared 5 bases from V and 0 bases from J, leaving 12 bases between. The germline CDR1 and CDR2 sequences are SGHTA and FQGNSA. This CDR3 comprises 15 residues.

The chain joins TRBV3-1 to TRBJ2-5; unclear D gene. The CDR3 contains 10 residues. The V gene's germline CDR1 is LGHDT and CDR2 YNNKEL (reference sequence). The V end lost 0 bases, the J end lost 14 bases, and 7 bases lay between the germline ends. CDR3 DNA sequence: TGTGCCAGCAGCCAAGATTCTGTTTACTTC. Encoded protein: CASSQDSVYF.

This clonotype was detected ten times or more. The gene calls are TRBV4-3 and TRBJ1-2, with D perhaps matching TRBD1 (5 bases). The germline gives CDR1 LGHNA, CDR2 YSLEER. V was shortened by 3 bases and J by 2 bases, with 16 bases between the two germline ends. This CDR3 contains 16 residues. CDR3 coding DNA: TGCGCCAGCAGCCACTGGGGACGAGGGGCGAACTATGGCTACACCTTC. Amino acid sequence: CASSHWGRGANYGYTF.

The chain has TRBV6-5 and TRBJ2-7; 10 bases align to TRBD2. The V gene end was trimmed by 8 bases and the J gene end by 5 bases; junction bases not matched to a gene: 9. Germline V CDR1 and CDR2: MNHEY, SVGAGI. The CDR3 covers 14 residues. CDR3 sequence: CASLSLAGADEQYF. As DNA, the CDR3 is TGTGCCAGCTTGAGCCTAGCGGGAGCTGACGAGCAGTACTTC.

The chain couples TRBV11-1 to TRBJ1-2; D call uncertain. Per germline, CDR1 SGHAT and CDR2 FQDESV (reference sequence). The V gene lost 4 bases and the J gene lost 4 bases, with 7 bases spanning the gap. The CDR3 has 12 residues. The CDR3, as DNA: TGTGCCAGCAGCTCCATCGGCTATGGCTACACCTTC. This encodes CASSSIGYGYTF.

At least ten counts were recorded for this clonotype. The chain is built from TRBV7-3 and TRBJ2-3; 9 positions agree with TRBD1. CDR1 is SGHTA and CDR2 is FQGTGA in the germline V gene. This CDR3 is 16 amino acids long. With 4 bases clipped from V and 2 bases from J, the junction kept 7 bases outside the gene matches. This CDR3 is CASSSGQGSPTDTQYF. CDR3 DNA: TGTGCCAGCAGCTCAGGACAGGGGAGCCCCACAGATACGCAGTATTTT.

The chain recombines TRBV7-2 with TRBJ2-7; 9 nucleotides match TRBD2. CDR1 SGHTA and CDR2 FQGNSA come from the germline V gene. V shed 6 bases and J 1 base; nucleotides not matched to a gene: 13. CDR3 length: 17 amino acids. The CDR3 nucleotides read TGTGCCAGCAGTTATAGAGCGGCTAGCGGGGCATCCTACGAGCAGTACTTC. It yields the protein CASSYRAASGASYEQYF.

The table lists this clonotype with many counts. This rearrangement joins TRBV7-9 to TRBJ1-4; 10 nucleotides line up with TRBD1. The germline V gene has CDR1 SEHNR and CDR2 FQNEAQ (reference sequence). The J segment lost 9 bases and the V segment lost 5 bases, leaving 6 bases of the junction unmatched. CDR3 length equals 14 residues. The CDR3 region has the DNA TGTGCCAGCAGCGCCGGGACAGGGGAGAAAAAACTGTTTTTT. This sequence encodes CASSAGTGEKKLFF.

This clonotype was seen a handful of times. V is TRBV3-1 and J is TRBJ2-3; 9 bases fit TRBD2. V lost 3 bases to trimming and J lost 0 bases; unmatched junction nucleotides: 4. The CDR3 is made up of 16 amino acids. Germline lookup yields CDR1 LGHDT and CDR2 YNNKEL (reference sequence). CDR3 sequence (DNA): TGTGCCAGCAGCCAGTTGACTAGCGGTAGCACAGATACGCAGTATTTT. Its translation is CASSQLTSGSTDTQYF.

In its sample, this clonotype was seen a few times. This chain joins TRBV20-1 and TRBJ1-1; D is perhaps TRBD1 (6 bases). There are 14 residues in the CDR3. Trimming removed 6 bases at V and 5 bases at J, with 19 bases between. Germline loops: CDR1 DFQATT, CDR2 SNEGSKA (reference sequence). CDR3 loop: CSASLAQGRTEAFF. DNA for the CDR3: TGCAGTGCCTCTCTTGCTCAGGGGCGTACTGAAGCTTTCTTT.

There are many counts of this clonotype. This chain connects TRBV4-3 to TRBJ1-1, with no clear D. The germline V gene encodes CDR1 LGHNA and CDR2 YSLEER. The CDR3 has 13 residues. V lost 5 bases to trimming and J lost 1 base, with 8 bases between them. As DNA, the CDR3 is TGCGCCAGCAGCTACTCTCAGAACACTGAAGCTTTCTTT. Encoded protein: CASSYSQNTEAFF.

This clonotype was detected a few times. This sequence joins TRBV21-1 and TRBJ2-7. TRBV21-1 is tagged as a pseudogene. The CDR3 extends over 11 amino acids. The CDR3 spells CASSNRQEQYF. For the CDR3, the DNA is TGTGCCAGCAGCAATCGCCAGGAGCAGTACTTC.

V usage is TRBV19 and J usage is TRBJ1-1; 7 bases are shared with TRBD1. The V and J ends lost 8 bases and 5 bases, in that order; junction bases with no gene match: 8. Germline V gene sequence: CDR1 LNHDA, CDR2 SQIVND (reference sequence). The CDR3 runs 13 residues. In nucleotides, the CDR3 is TGTGCCAGTGTGACAGGGCCGGGAACTGAAGCTTTCTTT. It encodes CASVTGPGTEAFF.

At least ten counts were recorded for this clonotype. The gene calls are TRBV20-1 and TRBJ2-3; 9 bases fit TRBD1. The CDR3 contains 12 residues. Germline CDR1 is DFQATT and CDR2 is SNEGSKA (reference sequence). The chain's CDR3 is CSGTGSADTQYF. As DNA, the CDR3 is TGCTCCGGGACAGGGAGCGCAGATACGCAGTATTTT.

The chain carries TRBV7-2 and TRBJ1-6; D gene ambiguous. The CDR3 has 14 residues. Trimming took 3 bases from V and 7 from J, leaving 10 bases between them. Germline loops: CDR1 SGHTA, CDR2 FQGNSA. CDR3 nucleotide sequence: TGTGCCAGCAGCTTGGGGAATCTAAATTCACCCCTCCACTTT. It is translated as CASSLGNLNSPLHF.

This clonotype was seen only a few times. DNA of the CDR3: TGTGCCAGCAGCCAAGATGTGCCGGGCTTAAATCAGCCCCAGCATTTT. Amino acids: CASSQDVPGLNQPQHF. This rearrangement joins TRBV3-1 to TRBJ1-5, with D hard to call. The germline gives CDR1 LGHDT, CDR2 YNNKEL (reference sequence). This CDR3 is built from 16 residues. Trimming shortened V by 0 bases and J by 4 bases, and 13 bases separated the two germline ends.

This clonotype was detected ten times or more. The J gene is TRBJ2-7, the V gene TRBV20-1; TRBD2 agrees at 8 bases. This CDR3 comprises 14 residues. The junction had 8 bases not matched to a gene; V was cut back by 6 bases and J by 1 base. The germline gives CDR1 DFQATT, CDR2 SNEGSKA (reference sequence). The CDR3 loop reads CSAPWASGSYEQYF. As DNA, the CDR3 is TGCAGTGCGCCCTGGGCTAGCGGGTCCTACGAGCAGTACTTC.

The V call is TRBV5-4, the J call TRBJ2-5; D may be TRBD1 (6 bases). This CDR3 is 14 amino acids long. The V end was cut by 7 bases, the J end by 1 base, with 14 bases between. CDR1 SGHNT and CDR2 YYREEE come from the germline V gene (reference sequence). The CDR3 here is CASHNTGFQETQYF. The DNA for the CDR3 is TGTGCCAGCCATAACACAGGGTTCCAAGAGACCCAGTACTTC.

This rearrangement joins TRBV4-2 to TRBJ2-3; 10 bases fit TRBD2. Per the germline V gene, CDR1 is LGHNA and CDR2 is YNFKEQ. CDR3 length equals 19 residues. The V gene end was trimmed by 0 bases and the J gene end by 5 bases; junction bases not matched to a gene: 14. Written as DNA, the CDR3 is TGTGCCAGCAGCCAAGATCTTCAGCGGGAGGGCCGTTTGGGAGATACGCAGTATTTT. Its translation is CASSQDLQREGRLGDTQYF.

This clonotype appeared a few times. The J gene is TRBJ1-6, the V gene TRBV5-1; TRBD1 agrees at 7 bases. Trimming removed 4 bases from V and 6 bases from J; junction bases left unmatched: 10. The CDR3 length is 16 residues. Per germline, CDR1 SGHRS and CDR2 YFSETQ. This CDR3 reads CASSPEGRGLNSPLHF. The CDR3 DNA is TGCGCCAGCAGCCCGGAGGGGAGGGGGCTTAATTCACCCCTCCACTTT.

This clonotype was seen more than once but under ten times. The chain couples TRBV27 to TRBJ1-2; D is ambiguous. Germline values: CDR1 MNHEY, CDR2 SMNVEV (reference sequence). Trimming cost V 3 bases and J 5 bases, with 13 bases left between them. The CDR3 totals 14 residues. The CDR3 nucleotides are TGTGCCAGCAGTTTGGTAGGAGGTCTATATGGCTACACCTTC. Its protein is CASSLVGGLYGYTF.

V and J are TRBV6-1 and TRBJ1-4, with 11 bases matching TRBD1. The CDR3 sequence is 14 residues long. V was pared by 6 bases and J by 8 bases, with 5 bases of the junction left unmatched. Germline V CDR1 and CDR2: MNHNS, SASEGT. The CDR3 DNA reads as TGTGCCAGCAGCCCCGGGACAGGGGGAGAAAAACTGTTTTTT. Translation gives CASSPGTGGEKLFF.

This clonotype has just a few counts. The chain carries TRBV9 and TRBJ1-6; TRBD1 matches 7 bases. The CDR3 runs to 16 residues. Germline values: CDR1 SGDLS, CDR2 YYNGEE. J gave up 13 bases and V 0 bases, and 13 bases lay outside the gene matches. CDR3 nucleotide sequence: TGTGCCAGCAGCGTAGACCCTACAGGGGACTCGGGGCCCCTCCACTTT. This gives the protein CASSVDPTGDSGPLHF.